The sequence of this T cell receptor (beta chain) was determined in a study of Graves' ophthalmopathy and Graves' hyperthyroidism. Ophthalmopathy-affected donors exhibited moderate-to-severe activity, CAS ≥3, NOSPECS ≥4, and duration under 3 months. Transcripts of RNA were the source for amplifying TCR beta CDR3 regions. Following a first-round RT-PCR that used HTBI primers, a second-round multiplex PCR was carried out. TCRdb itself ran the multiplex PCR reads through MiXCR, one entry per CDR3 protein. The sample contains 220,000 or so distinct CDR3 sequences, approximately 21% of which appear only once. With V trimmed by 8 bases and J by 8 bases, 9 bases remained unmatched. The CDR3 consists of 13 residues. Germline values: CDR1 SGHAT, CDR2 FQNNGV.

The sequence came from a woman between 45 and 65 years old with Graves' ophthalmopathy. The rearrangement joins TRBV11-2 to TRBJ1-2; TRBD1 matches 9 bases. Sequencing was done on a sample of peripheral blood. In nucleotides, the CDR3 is TGTGCCAGCGGCACCTACAGGGGGCTGGGCTACACCTTC. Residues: CASGTYRGLGYTF. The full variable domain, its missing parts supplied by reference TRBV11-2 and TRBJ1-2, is EAGVAQSPRYKIIEKRQSVAFWCNPISGHATLYWYQQILGQGPKLLIQFQNNGVVDDSQLPKDRFSAERLKGVDSTLKIQPAKLEDSAVYLCASGTYRGLGYTFGSGTRLTVV.